This TCR beta chain is drawn from a study of beta chain features in type 1 diabetes. The study's findings and limits: Equally in patients and controls, PCR might preferentially amplify shorter templates. Naive, central memory and regulatory TCRB repertoires appeared more similar among patients than healthy donors.

CD45RO/CCR7/CD25/CD127/CD95/CD27 staining was used to isolate CD4+ naive, central memory, regulatory and stem cell-like memory cells by sorting. The whole isolated RNA underwent reverse transcription, so sequencing captured expressed TCRB transcripts. Repertoires were generated with immunoSEQ multiplex PCR, while TCRdb's copy carries only in-frame clones and drops some. In the table there are around 310,000 clones, about 11% of which are singletons. Regarding this clone: The antigen is undetermined.

The germline V gene encodes CDR1 ENHRY and CDR2 SYGVKD. V shed 4 bases and J shed 8 bases, with 8 bases lying between them. The CDR3 has 12 residues. The TCR was taken from a woman in her 30s in good health. This chain connects TRBV10-3 to TRBJ2-2; D is ambiguous. The sample taken for sequencing was naive CD4+ T cells from blood. CDR3 protein: CAISANGGELFF. The DNA of the CDR3 is TGTGCCATCAGTGCCAACGGGGGGGAGCTGTTTTTT.